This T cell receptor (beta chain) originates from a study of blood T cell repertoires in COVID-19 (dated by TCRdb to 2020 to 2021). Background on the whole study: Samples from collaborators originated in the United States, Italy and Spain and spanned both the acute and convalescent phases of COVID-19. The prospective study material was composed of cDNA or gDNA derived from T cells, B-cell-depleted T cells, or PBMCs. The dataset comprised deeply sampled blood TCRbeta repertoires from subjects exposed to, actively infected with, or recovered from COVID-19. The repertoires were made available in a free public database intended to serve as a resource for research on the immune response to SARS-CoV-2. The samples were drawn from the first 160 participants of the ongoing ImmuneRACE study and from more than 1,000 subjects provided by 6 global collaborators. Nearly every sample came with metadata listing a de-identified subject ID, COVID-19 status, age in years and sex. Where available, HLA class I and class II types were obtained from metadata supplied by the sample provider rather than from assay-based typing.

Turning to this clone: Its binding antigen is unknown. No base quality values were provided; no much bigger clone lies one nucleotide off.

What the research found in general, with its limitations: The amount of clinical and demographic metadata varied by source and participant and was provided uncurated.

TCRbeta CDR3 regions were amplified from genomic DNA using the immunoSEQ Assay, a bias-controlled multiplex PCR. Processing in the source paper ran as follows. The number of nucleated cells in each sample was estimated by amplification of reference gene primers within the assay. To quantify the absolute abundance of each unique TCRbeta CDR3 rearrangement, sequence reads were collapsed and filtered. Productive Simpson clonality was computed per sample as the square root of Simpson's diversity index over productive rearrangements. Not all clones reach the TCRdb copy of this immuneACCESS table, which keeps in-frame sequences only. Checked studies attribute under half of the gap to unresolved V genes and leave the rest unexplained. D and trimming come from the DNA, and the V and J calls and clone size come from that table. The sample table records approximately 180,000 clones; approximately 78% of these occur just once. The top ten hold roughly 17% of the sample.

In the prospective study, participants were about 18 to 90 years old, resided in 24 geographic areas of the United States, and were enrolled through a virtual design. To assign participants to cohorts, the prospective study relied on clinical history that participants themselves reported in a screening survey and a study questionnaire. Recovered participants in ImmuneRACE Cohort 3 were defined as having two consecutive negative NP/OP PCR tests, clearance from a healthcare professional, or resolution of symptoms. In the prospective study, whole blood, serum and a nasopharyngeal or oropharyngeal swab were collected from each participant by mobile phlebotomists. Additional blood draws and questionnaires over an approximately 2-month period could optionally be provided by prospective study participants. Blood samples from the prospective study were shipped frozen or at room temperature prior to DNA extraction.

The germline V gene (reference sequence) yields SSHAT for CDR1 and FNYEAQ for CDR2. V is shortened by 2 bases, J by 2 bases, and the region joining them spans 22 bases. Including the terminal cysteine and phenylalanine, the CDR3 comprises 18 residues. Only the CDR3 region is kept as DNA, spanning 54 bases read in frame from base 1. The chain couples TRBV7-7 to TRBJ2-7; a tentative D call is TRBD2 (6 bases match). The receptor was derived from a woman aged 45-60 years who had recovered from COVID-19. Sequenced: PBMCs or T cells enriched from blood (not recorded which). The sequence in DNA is TGTGCCAGCAGCTTAAAGATGGGGCGGGCTTCGGGGGCCTACGAGCAGTACTTC. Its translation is CASSLKMGRASGAYEQYF.